This T cell receptor (beta chain) was observed in a study of Ad26.COV2.S vaccination and SARS-CoV-2 variants. Assay used: immunoSEQ multiplex PCR; TCRdb lists only in-frame clones, some missing. The repertoire holds over 350,000 clones, with more than 85% as singletons. Documented treatment: 15 to 20 received Ad26.COV2.S at low or high dose, single or two shots; several received placebo; per-sample allocation not given. Sampling happened 63 days after the first vaccine or placebo injection. Study-level results: Spike-specific TCR breadth ran higher among vaccine recipients than placebo recipients.

V lost 6 bases and J lost 7, with 10 bases in between. In germline, CDR1 is MNHEY, CDR2 SVGAGI. This CDR3 is 13 amino acids long. Remarks on this clone: What it recognizes is unknown.

The TCR originated in a person aged 18-60 years who received the Ad26.COV2.S COVID-19 vaccine or a placebo. This chain joins TRBV6-5 and TRBJ1-6; unclear D gene. Here the sequenced sample was peripheral blood, taken in a trial of Ad26.COV2.S vaccine versus placebo. CDR3 region: CASRRQDNSPLHF. Here the CDR3 DNA reads TGTGCCAGCAGGAGGCAGGACAATTCACCCCTCCACTTT.